These T cell receptor beta chains were read from a single sample in a study of T-cell memory formation after mild COVID-19. TCRdb redid the calling of the 5' RACE reads with MiXCR, one entry per CDR3 protein. The sample yields roughly 350,000 distinct CDR3 sequences, roughly 21% seen once. The sequenced material came from PBMCs or a T cell subset sorted from them (not recorded which). These receptors were collected from an adult woman who had mild COVID-19 (a few samples of this study predate the infection). Cell type and time point are not known. Both conserved end residues are part of each CDR3. Fields, in order: D gene, V gene, clone size, J gene, CDR3 protein, CDR3 DNA. The D gene is left open where the match is weak. Size values are once, few and many counts, or a class for expanded clones, and some rows have none.

d_call: -
v_call: TRBV5-1
clone_size: -
j_call: TRBJ2-6
cdr3_aa: CASREGASSGANVLTF
cdr3_nt: TGCGCCAGCAGAGAGGGTGCTTCCTCTGGGGCCAACGTCCTGACTTTC

d_call: -
v_call: TRBV9
clone_size: -
j_call: TRBJ2-1
cdr3_aa: CASSSWVREGVNEQFF
cdr3_nt: TGTGCCAGCAGCTCCTGGGTGCGGGAAGGGGTGAATGAGCAGTTCTTC

d_call: TRBD1
v_call: TRBV9
clone_size: -
j_call: TRBJ2-3
cdr3_aa: CASSVARDEGGKSDTQYF
cdr3_nt: TGTGCCAGCAGCGTAGCCCGAGACGAAGGGGGCAAATCGGATACGCAGTATTTT

d_call: -
v_call: TRBV12-3/TRBV12-4
clone_size: few
j_call: TRBJ2-1
cdr3_aa: CASSPLLVPSSYNEQFF
cdr3_nt: TGTGCCAGCAGTCCCCTTTTGGTCCCGAGCTCCTACAATGAGCAGTTCTTC

d_call: -
v_call: TRBV5-6
clone_size: many
j_call: TRBJ2-5
cdr3_aa: CASSLRRTETQETQYF
cdr3_nt: TGTGCCAGCAGCTTGCGCCGGACAGAGACCCAAGAGACCCAGTACTTC

d_call: -
v_call: TRBV7-6
clone_size: -
j_call: TRBJ1-1
cdr3_aa: CASSPRTDNPRRTEAFF
cdr3_nt: TGTGCCAGCAGTCCCCGGACAGATAACCCTCGGCGCACTGAAGCTTTCTTT

d_call: -
v_call: TRBV7-6
clone_size: many
j_call: TRBJ2-3
cdr3_aa: CASSLPASARGDTQYF
cdr3_nt: TGTGCCAGCAGCTTACCGGCGAGCGCCCGAGGAGATACGCAGTATTTT

d_call: -
v_call: TRBV4-1
clone_size: -
j_call: TRBJ1-5
cdr3_aa: CASSQGDRANQPQHF
cdr3_nt: TGCGCCAGCAGCCAAGGAGATCGAGCCAATCAGCCCCAGCATTTT

d_call: -
v_call: TRBV6-1
clone_size: few
j_call: TRBJ2-3
cdr3_aa: CASRLISTDTQYF
cdr3_nt: TGTGCCAGCCGTCTGATTAGCACAGATACGCAGTATTTT

d_call: -
v_call: TRBV9
clone_size: -
j_call: TRBJ1-1
cdr3_aa: CASSKGGATEAFF
cdr3_nt: TGTGCCAGCTCAAAGGGGGGGGCGACTGAAGCTTTCTTT

d_call: TRBD1
v_call: TRBV7-9
clone_size: few
j_call: TRBJ2-5
cdr3_aa: CASSPEGQGEDETQYF
cdr3_nt: TGTGCCAGCAGCCCCGAGGGACAGGGCGAGGACGAGACCCAGTACTTC

d_call: TRBD1
v_call: TRBV7-9
clone_size: -
j_call: TRBJ2-1
cdr3_aa: CASSSDRVSYNEQFF
cdr3_nt: TGTGCCAGCAGCTCGGACAGGGTTTCCTACAATGAGCAGTTCTTC

d_call: TRBD2
v_call: TRBV18
clone_size: few
j_call: TRBJ2-1
cdr3_aa: CASSRDGGSYNEQFF
cdr3_nt: TGTGCCAGCTCACGCGACGGGGGGTCCTACAATGAGCAGTTCTTC

d_call: TRBD1
v_call: TRBV12-3/TRBV12-4
clone_size: -
j_call: TRBJ1-5
cdr3_aa: CASSFLFGTEANQPQHF
cdr3_nt: TGTGCCAGCAGTTTCCTCTTCGGGACAGAGGCCAATCAGCCCCAGCATTTT

d_call: -
v_call: TRBV20-1
clone_size: few
j_call: TRBJ2-1
cdr3_aa: CSAAPYNEQFF
cdr3_nt: TGCAGTGCAGCCCCGTACAATGAGCAGTTCTTC

d_call: TRBD2
v_call: TRBV7-9
clone_size: few
j_call: TRBJ2-7
cdr3_aa: CASSPPTSGVTYEQYF
cdr3_nt: TGTGCCAGCAGCCCACCGACTAGCGGGGTTACCTACGAGCAGTACTTC

d_call: -
v_call: TRBV20-1
clone_size: -
j_call: TRBJ2-7
cdr3_aa: CSASRSGPTSEQYF
cdr3_nt: TGCAGTGCTAGTCGGTCGGGACCAACATCCGAGCAGTACTTC

d_call: -
v_call: TRBV29-1
clone_size: many
j_call: TRBJ2-3
cdr3_aa: CSAASTDTQYF
cdr3_nt: TGCAGCGCAGCTAGCACAGATACGCAGTATTTT

d_call: -
v_call: TRBV5-1
clone_size: -
j_call: TRBJ1-1
cdr3_aa: CASSMGPPHTEAFF
cdr3_nt: TGCGCCAGCAGCATGGGGCCGCCGCACACTGAAGCTTTCTTT

d_call: -
v_call: TRBV7-9
clone_size: few
j_call: TRBJ1-5
cdr3_aa: CASSLASGANQPQHF
cdr3_nt: TGTGCCAGCAGCTTAGCATCGGGGGCGAATCAGCCCCAGCATTTT

d_call: -
v_call: TRBV4-1
clone_size: few
j_call: TRBJ1-1
cdr3_aa: CASSQAPGEGTEAFF
cdr3_nt: TGCGCCAGCAGCCAAGCCCCCGGGGAAGGGACTGAAGCTTTCTTT

d_call: -
v_call: TRBV4-1
clone_size: few
j_call: TRBJ2-3
cdr3_aa: CASSPGQAGFWGQYF
cdr3_nt: TGCGCCAGCAGCCCCGGACAGGCGGGATTTTGGGGGCAGTATTTT

d_call: TRBD1
v_call: TRBV29-1
clone_size: few
j_call: TRBJ2-1
cdr3_aa: CSALGQEINEQFF
cdr3_nt: TGCAGCGCTCTGGGACAGGAGATCAATGAGCAGTTCTTC

d_call: TRBD1
v_call: TRBV6-7
clone_size: -
j_call: TRBJ1-2
cdr3_aa: CASSCYRGEYGYTF
cdr3_nt: TGTGCCAGCAGTTGCTACAGGGGAGAGTATGGCTACACCTTC

d_call: -
v_call: TRBV5-6
clone_size: -
j_call: TRBJ1-5
cdr3_aa: CASSSSDGQPQHF
cdr3_nt: TGTGCCAGCAGCTCCTCCGACGGGCAGCCCCAGCATTTT

d_call: TRBD2
v_call: TRBV5-5
clone_size: once
j_call: TRBJ2-1
cdr3_aa: CASSGGLAGDNEQFF
cdr3_nt: TGTGCCAGCAGCGGCGGACTAGCGGGGGACAATGAGCAGTTCTTC

d_call: -
v_call: TRBV7-2
clone_size: many
j_call: TRBJ2-7
cdr3_aa: CASSLAPWRGSYEQYF
cdr3_nt: TGTGCCAGCAGCTTAGCGCCTTGGAGGGGATCCTACGAGCAGTACTTC

d_call: TRBD2
v_call: TRBV5-1
clone_size: -
j_call: TRBJ2-7
cdr3_aa: CASSLVPTSGSRYEQYF
cdr3_nt: TGCGCCAGCAGCTTGGTCCCGACTAGCGGGAGCCGCTACGAGCAGTACTTC

d_call: TRBD2
v_call: TRBV4-3
clone_size: few
j_call: TRBJ2-5
cdr3_aa: CASSQDWLAGARETQYF
cdr3_nt: TGCGCCAGCAGCCAAGATTGGCTAGCGGGAGCCCGAGAGACCCAGTACTTC

d_call: TRBD2
v_call: TRBV20-1
clone_size: -
j_call: TRBJ2-7
cdr3_aa: CSAREAGGYYEQYF
cdr3_nt: TGCAGTGCTAGAGAAGCGGGGGGGTACTACGAGCAGTACTTC

d_call: TRBD1
v_call: TRBV11-2
clone_size: -
j_call: TRBJ1-1
cdr3_aa: CASSWEQGARTEAFF
cdr3_nt: TGTGCCAGCAGCTGGGAACAGGGGGCTCGGACTGAAGCTTTCTTT

d_call: -
v_call: TRBV11-2
clone_size: -
j_call: TRBJ1-1
cdr3_aa: CASTLYPGAEAFF
cdr3_nt: TGTGCCAGCACCTTGTATCCGGGAGCTGAAGCTTTCTTT

d_call: TRBD2
v_call: TRBV5-4
clone_size: few
j_call: TRBJ2-3
cdr3_aa: CASSLGLAGGGETQYF
cdr3_nt: TGTGCCAGCAGCCTTGGACTAGCGGGCGGTGGGGAGACGCAGTATTTT

d_call: TRBD1
v_call: TRBV12-3/TRBV12-4
clone_size: -
j_call: TRBJ1-3
cdr3_aa: CASRPSRGPQGGGNTIYF
cdr3_nt: TGTGCCAGCAGGCCTTCAAGGGGGCCTCAGGGCGGTGGAAACACCATATATTTT

d_call: -
v_call: TRBV19
clone_size: -
j_call: TRBJ1-5
cdr3_aa: CASSSLNRAYSNQPQHF
cdr3_nt: TGTGCCAGTAGTTCGCTGAACAGGGCCTATAGCAATCAGCCCCAGCATTTT

d_call: -
v_call: TRBV29-1
clone_size: many
j_call: TRBJ2-5
cdr3_aa: CSAGRTMETQYF
cdr3_nt: TGCAGCGCGGGTAGGACCATGGAGACCCAGTACTTC

d_call: -
v_call: TRBV19
clone_size: -
j_call: TRBJ1-4
cdr3_aa: CASSTTGLLEKLFF
cdr3_nt: TGTGCCAGTAGCACCACGGGACTACTAGAAAAACTGTTTTTT

d_call: TRBD1
v_call: TRBV10-3
clone_size: -
j_call: TRBJ2-7
cdr3_aa: CASTPGQGVHEQYF
cdr3_nt: TGTGCCAGTACACCGGGACAGGGCGTACACGAGCAGTACTTC

d_call: -
v_call: TRBV18
clone_size: many
j_call: TRBJ1-1
cdr3_aa: CASSPGRKNTEAFF
cdr3_nt: TGTGCCAGCTCACCAGGGAGGAAGAACACTGAAGCTTTCTTT

d_call: -
v_call: TRBV29-1
clone_size: -
j_call: TRBJ2-1
cdr3_aa: CSVVLGLGYNEQFF
cdr3_nt: TGCAGCGTTGTTTTGGGGTTAGGGTACAATGAGCAGTTCTTC

d_call: -
v_call: TRBV4-1
clone_size: few
j_call: TRBJ2-7
cdr3_aa: CASSQVLRGGPYEQYF
cdr3_nt: TGCGCCAGCAGCCAAGTTTTGAGGGGGGGCCCTTACGAGCAGTACTTC

d_call: TRBD1
v_call: TRBV2
clone_size: -
j_call: TRBJ1-2
cdr3_aa: CASSPWTGNYGYTF
cdr3_nt: TGTGCCAGCAGTCCATGGACAGGAAACTATGGCTACACCTTC

d_call: -
v_call: TRBV12-3/TRBV12-4
clone_size: few
j_call: TRBJ2-7
cdr3_aa: CASSFGGPGSKQYF
cdr3_nt: TGTGCCAGCAGTTTTGGGGGACCAGGGAGCAAGCAGTACTTC

d_call: -
v_call: TRBV12-3/TRBV12-4
clone_size: -
j_call: TRBJ2-3
cdr3_aa: CASSFSLGGGTDTQYF
cdr3_nt: TGTGCCAGCAGTTTTTCCCTGGGAGGTGGCACAGATACGCAGTATTTT

d_call: -
v_call: TRBV6-2/TRBV6-3
clone_size: -
j_call: TRBJ2-7
cdr3_aa: CASSYPGYEQYF
cdr3_nt: TGTGCCAGCAGTTACCCCGGCTACGAGCAGTACTTC

d_call: TRBD1
v_call: TRBV6-5
clone_size: few
j_call: TRBJ2-3
cdr3_aa: CASSYGTARTDTQYF
cdr3_nt: TGTGCCAGCAGTTACGGGACAGCCCGCACAGATACGCAGTATTTT

d_call: -
v_call: TRBV13
clone_size: many
j_call: TRBJ2-1
cdr3_aa: CASSLGTGQRNEQFF
cdr3_nt: TGTGCCAGCAGCTTAGGCACGGGACAAAGGAATGAGCAGTTCTTC